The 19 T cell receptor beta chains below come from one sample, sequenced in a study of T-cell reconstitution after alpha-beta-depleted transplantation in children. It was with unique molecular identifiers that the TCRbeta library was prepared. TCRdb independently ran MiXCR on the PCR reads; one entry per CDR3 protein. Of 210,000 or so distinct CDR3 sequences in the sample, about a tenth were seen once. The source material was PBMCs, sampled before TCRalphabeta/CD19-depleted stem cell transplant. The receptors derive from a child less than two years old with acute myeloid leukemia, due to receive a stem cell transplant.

The CDR3 is CSASPPVDRAHEQYF. CDR3 DNA: TGCAGTGCTAGCCCTCCCGTGGATAGGGCTCACGAGCAGTACTTC. V is TRBV20-1 and J is TRBJ2-7, with D uncertain. Germline assignment: CDR1 DFQATT and CDR2 SNEGSKA (reference sequence). Trimming cost V 3 bases and J 5 bases, with 20 bases left between them. This CDR3 has 15 residues.

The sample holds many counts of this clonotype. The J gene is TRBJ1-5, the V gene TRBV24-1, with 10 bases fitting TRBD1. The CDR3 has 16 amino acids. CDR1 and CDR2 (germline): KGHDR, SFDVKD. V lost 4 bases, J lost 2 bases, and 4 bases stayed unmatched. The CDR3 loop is CATSDSGTGGNQPQHF. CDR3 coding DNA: TGTGCCACCAGTGACTCCGGGACAGGGGGCAATCAGCCCCAGCATTTT.

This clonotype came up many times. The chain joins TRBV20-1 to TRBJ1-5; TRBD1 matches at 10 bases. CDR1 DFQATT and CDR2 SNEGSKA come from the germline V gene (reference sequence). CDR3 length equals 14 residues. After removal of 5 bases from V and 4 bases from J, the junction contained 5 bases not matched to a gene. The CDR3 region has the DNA TGCAGTGCTTCGCCGGGACAGGGGAATCAGCCCCAGCATTTT. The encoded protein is CSASPGQGNQPQHF.

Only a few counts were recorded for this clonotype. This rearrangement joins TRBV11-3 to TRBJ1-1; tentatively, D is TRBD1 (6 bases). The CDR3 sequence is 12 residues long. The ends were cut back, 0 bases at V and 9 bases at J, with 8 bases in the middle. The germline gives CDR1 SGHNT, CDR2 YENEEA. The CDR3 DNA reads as TGTGCCAGCAGCTTAGAGGGGGCTCAAGCTTTCTTT. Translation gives CASSLEGAQAFF.

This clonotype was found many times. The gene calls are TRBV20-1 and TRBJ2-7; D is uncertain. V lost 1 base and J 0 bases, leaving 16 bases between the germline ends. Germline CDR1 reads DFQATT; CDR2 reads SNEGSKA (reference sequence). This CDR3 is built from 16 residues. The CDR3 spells CSARVPFGTNSYEQYF. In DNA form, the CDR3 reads TGCAGTGCTAGAGTCCCCTTCGGAACTAACTCCTACGAGCAGTACTTC.

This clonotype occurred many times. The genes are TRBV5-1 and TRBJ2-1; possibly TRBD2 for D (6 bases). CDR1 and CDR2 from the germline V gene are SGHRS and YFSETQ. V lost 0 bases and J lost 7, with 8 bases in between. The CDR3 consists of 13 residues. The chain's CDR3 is CASSLALANEQFF. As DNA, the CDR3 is TGCGCCAGCAGCTTGGCACTAGCTAATGAGCAGTTCTTC.

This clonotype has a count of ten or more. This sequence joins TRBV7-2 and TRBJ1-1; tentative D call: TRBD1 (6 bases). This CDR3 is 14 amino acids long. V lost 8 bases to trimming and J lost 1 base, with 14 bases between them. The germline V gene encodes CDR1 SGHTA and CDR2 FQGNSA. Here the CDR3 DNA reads TGTGCCAGCCTCTCAGGGGCCGCGAACACTGAAGCTTTCTTT. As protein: CASLSGAANTEAFF.

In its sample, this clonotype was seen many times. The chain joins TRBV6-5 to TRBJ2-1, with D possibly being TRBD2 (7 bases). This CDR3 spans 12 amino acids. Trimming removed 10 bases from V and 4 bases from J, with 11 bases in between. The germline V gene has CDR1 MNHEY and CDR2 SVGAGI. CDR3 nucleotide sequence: TGTGCCATAGGGGGGGTTTACAATGAGCAGTTCTTC. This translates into CAIGGVYNEQFF.

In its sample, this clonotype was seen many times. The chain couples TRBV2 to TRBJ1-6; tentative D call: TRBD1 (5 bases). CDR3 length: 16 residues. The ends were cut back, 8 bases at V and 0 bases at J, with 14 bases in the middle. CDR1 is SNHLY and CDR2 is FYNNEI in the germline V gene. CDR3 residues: CASLAGVSSYNSPLHF. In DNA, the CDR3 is TGTGCCAGCCTTGCGGGGGTGAGCTCCTATAATTCACCCCTCCACTTT.

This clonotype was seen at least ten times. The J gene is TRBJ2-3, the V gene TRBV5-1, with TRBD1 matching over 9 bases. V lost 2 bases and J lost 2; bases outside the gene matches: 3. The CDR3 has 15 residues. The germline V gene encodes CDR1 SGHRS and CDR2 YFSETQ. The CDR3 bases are TGCGCCAGCAGCTTCTACAGGGGGCACACAGATACGCAGTATTTT. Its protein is CASSFYRGHTDTQYF.

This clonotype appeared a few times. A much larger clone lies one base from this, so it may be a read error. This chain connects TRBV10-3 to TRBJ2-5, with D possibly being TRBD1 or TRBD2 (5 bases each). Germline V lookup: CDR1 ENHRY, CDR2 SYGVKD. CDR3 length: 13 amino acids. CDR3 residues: CAISVGGAETQCF. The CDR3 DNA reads TGTGCCATCAGTGTTGGGGGAGCAGAGACCCAGTGCTTC.

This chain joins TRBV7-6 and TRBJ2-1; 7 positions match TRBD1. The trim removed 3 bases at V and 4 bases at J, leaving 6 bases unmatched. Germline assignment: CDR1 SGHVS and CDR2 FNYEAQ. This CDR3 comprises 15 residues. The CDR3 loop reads CASSFGTATYNEQFF. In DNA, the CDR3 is TGTGCCAGCAGCTTCGGGACAGCAACTTACAATGAGCAGTTCTTC.

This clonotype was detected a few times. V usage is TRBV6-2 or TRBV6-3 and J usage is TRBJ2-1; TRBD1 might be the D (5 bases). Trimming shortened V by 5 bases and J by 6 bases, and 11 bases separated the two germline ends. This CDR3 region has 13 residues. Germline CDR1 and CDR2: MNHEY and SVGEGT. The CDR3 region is CASSATRVNEQFF. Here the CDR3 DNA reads TGTGCCAGCAGTGCGACCAGGGTCAATGAGCAGTTCTTC.

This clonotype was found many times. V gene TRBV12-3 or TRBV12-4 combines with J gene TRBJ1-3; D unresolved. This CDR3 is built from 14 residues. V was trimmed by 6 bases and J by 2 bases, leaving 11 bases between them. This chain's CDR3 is CASRPQRAGNTIYF. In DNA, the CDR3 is TGTGCCAGCAGGCCTCAGAGGGCTGGAAACACCATATATTTT.

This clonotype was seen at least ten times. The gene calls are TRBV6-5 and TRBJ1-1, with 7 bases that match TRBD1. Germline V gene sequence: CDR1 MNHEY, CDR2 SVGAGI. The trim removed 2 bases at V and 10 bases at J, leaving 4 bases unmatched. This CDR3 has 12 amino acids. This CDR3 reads CASSYGGQRAFF. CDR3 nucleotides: TGTGCCAGCAGTTACGGGGGACAGAGAGCTTTCTTT.

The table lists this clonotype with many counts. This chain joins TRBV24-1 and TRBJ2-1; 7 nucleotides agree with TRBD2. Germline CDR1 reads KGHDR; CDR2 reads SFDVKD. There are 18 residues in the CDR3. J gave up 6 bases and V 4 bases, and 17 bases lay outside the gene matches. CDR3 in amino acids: CATSDRGLDFMWGNEQFF. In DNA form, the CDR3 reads TGTGCCACCAGTGACCGCGGACTAGATTTTATGTGGGGCAATGAGCAGTTCTTC.

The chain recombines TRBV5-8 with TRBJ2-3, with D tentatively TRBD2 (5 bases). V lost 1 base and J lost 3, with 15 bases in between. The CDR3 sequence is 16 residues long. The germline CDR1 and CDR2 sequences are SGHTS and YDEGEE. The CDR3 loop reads CASSLFGVKGTDTQYF. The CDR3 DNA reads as TGTGCCAGCAGCTTGTTCGGGGTAAAGGGTACAGATACGCAGTATTTT.

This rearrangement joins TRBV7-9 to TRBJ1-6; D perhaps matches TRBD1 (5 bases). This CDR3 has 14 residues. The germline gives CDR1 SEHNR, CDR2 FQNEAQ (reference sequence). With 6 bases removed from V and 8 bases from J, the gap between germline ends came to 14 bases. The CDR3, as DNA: TGTGCCAGCAGAACGGCGAAAGGGGATTCACCCCTCCACTTT. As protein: CASRTAKGDSPLHF.

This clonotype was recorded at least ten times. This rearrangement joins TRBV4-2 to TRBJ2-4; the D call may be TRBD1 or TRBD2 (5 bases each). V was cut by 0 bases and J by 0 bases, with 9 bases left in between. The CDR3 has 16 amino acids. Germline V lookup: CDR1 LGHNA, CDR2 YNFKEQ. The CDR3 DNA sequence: TGTGCCAGCAGCCAAGATGGGGGAGTAGCCAAAAACATTCAGTACTTC. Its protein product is CASSQDGGVAKNIQYF.